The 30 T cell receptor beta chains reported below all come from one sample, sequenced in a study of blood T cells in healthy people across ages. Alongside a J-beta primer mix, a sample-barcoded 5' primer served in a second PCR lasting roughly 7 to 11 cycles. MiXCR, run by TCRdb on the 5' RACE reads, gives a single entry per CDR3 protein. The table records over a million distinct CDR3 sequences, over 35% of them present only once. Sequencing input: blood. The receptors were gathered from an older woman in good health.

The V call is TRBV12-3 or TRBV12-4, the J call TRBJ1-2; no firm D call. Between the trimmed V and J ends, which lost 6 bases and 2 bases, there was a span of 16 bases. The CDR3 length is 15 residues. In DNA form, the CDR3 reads TGTGCCAGCAGCCTTACACAGAATAGAAACTATGGCTACACCTTC. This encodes CASSLTQNRNYGYTF.

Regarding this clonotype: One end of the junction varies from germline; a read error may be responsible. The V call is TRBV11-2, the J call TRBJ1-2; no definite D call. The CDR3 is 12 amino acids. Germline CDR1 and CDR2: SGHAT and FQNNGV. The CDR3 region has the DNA TGTGCCAGCAGCTTAGATTTATCAGGCTATACCTTC. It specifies CASSLDLSGYTF.

This chain's CDR3 is CASSPLTSTDTQYF. CDR3 nucleotides: TGTGCCAGCAGTCCTTTGACTAGCACAGATACGCAGTATTTT. The V gene is TRBV2, the J gene TRBJ2-3; D gene unclear. Trimming stripped 5 bases from V and 0 bases from J, with 9 bases between. This CDR3 has 14 amino acids. The germline V gene encodes CDR1 SNHLY and CDR2 FYNNEI.

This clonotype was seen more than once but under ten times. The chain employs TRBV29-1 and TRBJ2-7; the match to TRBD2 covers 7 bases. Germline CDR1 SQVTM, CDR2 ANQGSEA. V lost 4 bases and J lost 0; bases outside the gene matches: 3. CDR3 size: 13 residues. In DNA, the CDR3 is TGCAGCGTTGCGGGACTACGCTCCTACGAGCAGTACTTC. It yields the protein CSVAGLRSYEQYF.

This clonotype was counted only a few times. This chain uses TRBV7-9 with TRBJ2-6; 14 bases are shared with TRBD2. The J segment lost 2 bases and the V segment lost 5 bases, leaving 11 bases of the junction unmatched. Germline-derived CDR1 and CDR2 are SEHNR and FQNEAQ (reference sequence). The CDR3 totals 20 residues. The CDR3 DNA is TGTGCCAGCAGCCCTACCCATGGGACTAGCGGGAGTGCTGGGGCCAACGTCCTGACTTTC. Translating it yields CASSPTHGTSGSAGANVLTF.

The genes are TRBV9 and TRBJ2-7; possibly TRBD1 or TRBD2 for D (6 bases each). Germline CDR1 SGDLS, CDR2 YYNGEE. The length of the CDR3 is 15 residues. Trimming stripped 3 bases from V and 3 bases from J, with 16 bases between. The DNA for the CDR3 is TGTGCCAGCAGCGCTGGACCGGGGGCGGACTACGAGCAGTACTTC. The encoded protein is CASSAGPGADYEQYF.

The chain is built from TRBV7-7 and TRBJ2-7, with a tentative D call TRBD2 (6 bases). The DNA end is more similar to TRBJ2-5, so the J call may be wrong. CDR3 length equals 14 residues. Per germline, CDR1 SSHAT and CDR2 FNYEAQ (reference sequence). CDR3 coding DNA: TGTGCCAGCGCGGAGGGACCCGCGCAGGAGACCCAGTACTTC. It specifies CASAEGPAQETQYF.

CDR3 residues: CASSQSPGTYNEQYF. The CDR3 bases are TGCGCCAGCAGCCAAAGTCCGGGGACCTACAATGAGCAGTACTTC. The chain uses TRBV4-1 and TRBJ2-7; D might be TRBD1 or TRBD2, each matching 5 bases. V lost 2 bases and J 7 bases, leaving 18 bases between the germline ends. CDR3 size: 15 residues. Germline CDR1 is MGHRA and CDR2 is YSYEKL.

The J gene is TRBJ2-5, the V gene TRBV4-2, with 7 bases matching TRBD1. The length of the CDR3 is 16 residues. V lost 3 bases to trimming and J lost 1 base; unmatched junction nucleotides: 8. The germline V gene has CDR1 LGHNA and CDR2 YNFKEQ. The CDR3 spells CASSQTTGTVQETQYF. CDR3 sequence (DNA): TGTGCCAGCAGCCAGACCACCGGGACAGTCCAAGAGACCCAGTACTTC.

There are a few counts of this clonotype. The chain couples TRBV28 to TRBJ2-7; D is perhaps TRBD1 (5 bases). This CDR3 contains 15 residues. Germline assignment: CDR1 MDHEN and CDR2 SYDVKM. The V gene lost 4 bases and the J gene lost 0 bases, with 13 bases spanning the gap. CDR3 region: CASSSSGSTSYEQYF. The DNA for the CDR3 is TGTGCCAGCAGTTCCTCAGGGTCTACCTCCTACGAGCAGTACTTC.

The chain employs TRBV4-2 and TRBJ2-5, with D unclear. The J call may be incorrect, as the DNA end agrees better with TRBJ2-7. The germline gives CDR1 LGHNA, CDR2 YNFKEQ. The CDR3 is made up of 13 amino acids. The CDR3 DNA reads TGTGCCAGCAGCCAAATTTTCGGCTACGAGCAGTACTTC. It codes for CASSQIFGYEQYF.

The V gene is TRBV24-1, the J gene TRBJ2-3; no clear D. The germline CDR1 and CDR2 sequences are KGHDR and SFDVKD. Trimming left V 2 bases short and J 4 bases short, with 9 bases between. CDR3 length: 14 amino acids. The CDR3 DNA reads TGTGCCACCAGTGATTCGGCGAGGTCAGATACGCAGTATTTT. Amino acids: CATSDSARSDTQYF.

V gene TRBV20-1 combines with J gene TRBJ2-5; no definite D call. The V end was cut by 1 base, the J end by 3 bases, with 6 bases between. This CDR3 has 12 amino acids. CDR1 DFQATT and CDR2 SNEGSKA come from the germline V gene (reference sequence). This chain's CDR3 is CSARGQKETQYF. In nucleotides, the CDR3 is TGCAGTGCTAGAGGCCAGAAAGAGACCCAGTACTTC.

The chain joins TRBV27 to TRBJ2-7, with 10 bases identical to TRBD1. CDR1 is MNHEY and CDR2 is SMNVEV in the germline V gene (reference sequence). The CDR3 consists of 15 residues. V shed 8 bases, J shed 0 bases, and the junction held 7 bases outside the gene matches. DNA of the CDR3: TGTGCCAGCGGGACAGGGGTTGGGGGCTCCTACGAGCAGTACTTC. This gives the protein CASGTGVGGSYEQYF.

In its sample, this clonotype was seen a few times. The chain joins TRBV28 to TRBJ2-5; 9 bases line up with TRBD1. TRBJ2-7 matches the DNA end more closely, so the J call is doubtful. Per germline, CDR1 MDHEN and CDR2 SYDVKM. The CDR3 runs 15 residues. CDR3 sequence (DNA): TGTGCCAGCAGCCCCCCGGACAGGGGTGGGAACGAGCAGTACTTC. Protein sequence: CASSPPDRGGNEQYF.

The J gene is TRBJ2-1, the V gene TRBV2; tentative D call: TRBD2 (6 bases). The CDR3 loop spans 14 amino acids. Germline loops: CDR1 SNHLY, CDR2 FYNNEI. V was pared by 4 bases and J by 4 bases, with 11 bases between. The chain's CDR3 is CASSAASVYNEQFF. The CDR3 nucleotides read TGTGCCAGCAGTGCGGCTAGCGTATACAATGAGCAGTTCTTC. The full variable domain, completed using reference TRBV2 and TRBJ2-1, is EPEVTQTPSHQVTQMGQEVILRCVPISNHLYFYWYRQILGQKVEFLVSFYNNEISEKSEIFDDQFSVERPDGSNFTLKIRSTKLEDSAMYFCASSAASVYNEQFFGPGTRLTVL.

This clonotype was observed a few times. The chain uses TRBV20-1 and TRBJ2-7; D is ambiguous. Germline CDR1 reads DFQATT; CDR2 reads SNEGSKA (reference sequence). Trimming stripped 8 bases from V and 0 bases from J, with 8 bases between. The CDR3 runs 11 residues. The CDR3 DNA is TGCAGTCTAAGGAGCTCCTACGAGCAGTACTTC. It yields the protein CSLRSSYEQYF.

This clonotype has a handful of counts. CDR3 in DNA: TGTGCCAGCAGCTCCCGACTAGCGGGCCCGCTGTCCTACGAGCAGTACTTC. It translates to CASSSRLAGPLSYEQYF. V and J are TRBV7-2 and TRBJ2-7; 10 bases are a match to TRBD2. Germline V gives CDR1 SGHTA, CDR2 FQGNSA. The CDR3 length is 17 residues. V dropped 4 bases and J dropped 1; count of bases not matched to a gene: 10.

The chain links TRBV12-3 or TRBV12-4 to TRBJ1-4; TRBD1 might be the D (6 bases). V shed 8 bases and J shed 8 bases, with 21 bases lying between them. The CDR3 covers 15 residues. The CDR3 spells CASGKFRGVGEKLFF. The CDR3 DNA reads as TGTGCCAGCGGCAAATTCAGGGGTGTCGGAGAAAAACTGTTTTTT.

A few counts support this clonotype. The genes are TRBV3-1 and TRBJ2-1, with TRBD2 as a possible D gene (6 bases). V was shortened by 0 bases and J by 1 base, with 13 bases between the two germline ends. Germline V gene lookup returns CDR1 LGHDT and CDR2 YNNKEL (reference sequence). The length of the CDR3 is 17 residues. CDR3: CASSQEPGGMSYNEQFF. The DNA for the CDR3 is TGTGCCAGCAGCCAAGAGCCCGGCGGGATGTCCTACAATGAGCAGTTCTTC.

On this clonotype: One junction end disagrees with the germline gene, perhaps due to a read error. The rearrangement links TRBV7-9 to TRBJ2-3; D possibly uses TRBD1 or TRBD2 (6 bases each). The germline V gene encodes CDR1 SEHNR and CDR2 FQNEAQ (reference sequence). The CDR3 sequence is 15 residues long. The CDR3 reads CAGSLGGGDSDTQYF. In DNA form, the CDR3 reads TGTGCCGGCAGCTTAGGAGGGGGAGATTCAGATACGCAGTATTTT.

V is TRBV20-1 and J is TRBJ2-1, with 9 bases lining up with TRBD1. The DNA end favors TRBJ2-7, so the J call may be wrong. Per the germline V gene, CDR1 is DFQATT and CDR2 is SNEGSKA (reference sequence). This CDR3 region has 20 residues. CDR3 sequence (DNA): TGCAGTGCGCAGCCATGGGGGGGGACAGGGCAGACCAATAACTACAATGAGCAGTACTTC. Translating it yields CSAQPWGGTGQTNNYNEQYF.

CDR3: CASSLQGNNLAGIQYF. In nucleotides, the CDR3 is TGTGCCAGCAGTTTGCAGGGGAACAATTTGGCAGGCATTCAGTACTTC. The chain carries TRBV28 and TRBJ2-4, with TRBD1 as a possible D gene (6 bases). The V gene lost 3 bases and the J gene lost 9 bases, with 21 bases spanning the gap. The germline gives CDR1 MDHEN, CDR2 SYDVKM. The CDR3 spans 16 residues.

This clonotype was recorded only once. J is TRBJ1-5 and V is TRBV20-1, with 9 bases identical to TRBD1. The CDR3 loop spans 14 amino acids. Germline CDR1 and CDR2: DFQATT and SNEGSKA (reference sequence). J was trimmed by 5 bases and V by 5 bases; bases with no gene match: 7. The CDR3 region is CSAHTGGFDQPQHF. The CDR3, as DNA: TGCAGTGCTCATACAGGGGGCTTCGATCAGCCCCAGCATTTT.

The CDR3 DNA reads as TGTGCCAGCAGCCCCAAGACTAAGACAGGGGGGTCCTACAATGAGCAGTTCTTC. The encoded protein is CASSPKTKTGGSYNEQFF. The rearrangement uses TRBV7-8 and TRBJ2-1; 9 nucleotides line up with TRBD1. J gave up 1 base and V 5 bases, and 12 bases lay outside the gene matches. Germline V gene data show CDR1 as SGHVS and CDR2 as FQNEAQ. This CDR3 is 18 amino acids long.

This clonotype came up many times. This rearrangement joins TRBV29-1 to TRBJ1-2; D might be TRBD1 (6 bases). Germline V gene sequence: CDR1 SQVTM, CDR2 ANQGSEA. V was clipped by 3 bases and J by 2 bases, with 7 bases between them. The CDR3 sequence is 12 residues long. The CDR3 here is CSVEGQNYGYTF. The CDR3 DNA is TGCAGCGTTGAGGGACAAAACTATGGCTACACCTTC.

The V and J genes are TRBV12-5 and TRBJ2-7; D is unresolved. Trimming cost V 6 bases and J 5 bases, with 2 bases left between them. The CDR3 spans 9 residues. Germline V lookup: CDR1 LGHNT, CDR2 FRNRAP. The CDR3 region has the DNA TGTGCTAGTGGGAACGAGCAGTACTTC. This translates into CASGNEQYF.

The CDR3 nucleotides are TGTGCCAGCTCCCAGGGGAGTCCCACTGAAGCTTTCTTT. Encoded protein: CASSQGSPTEAFF. The chain combines TRBV7-9 with TRBJ1-1; tentatively, D is TRBD1 (6 bases). The CDR3 length is 13 residues. V lost 8 bases to trimming and J lost 4 bases, with 14 bases between them. In germline, CDR1 is SEHNR, CDR2 FQNEAQ (reference sequence).

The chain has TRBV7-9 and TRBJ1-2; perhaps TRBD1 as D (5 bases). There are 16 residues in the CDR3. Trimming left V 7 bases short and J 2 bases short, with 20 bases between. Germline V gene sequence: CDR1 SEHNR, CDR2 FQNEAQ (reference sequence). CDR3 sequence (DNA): TGTGCCAGCACCCCAAATTCAGGGACCGTAAACTATGGCTACACCTTC. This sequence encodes CASTPNSGTVNYGYTF. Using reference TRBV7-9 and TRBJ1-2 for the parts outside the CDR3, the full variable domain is DTGVSQNPRHKITKRGQNVTFRCDPISEHNRLYWYRQTLGQGPEFLTYFQNEAQLEKSRLLSDRFSAERPKGSFSTLEIQRTEQGDSAMYLCASTPNSGTVNYGYTFGSGTRLTVV.

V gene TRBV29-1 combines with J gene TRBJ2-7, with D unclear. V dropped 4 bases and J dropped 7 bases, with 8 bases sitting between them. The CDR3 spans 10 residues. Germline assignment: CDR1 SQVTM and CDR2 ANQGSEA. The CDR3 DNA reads TGCAGCGTTGGGCCCCATGAGCAGTACTTC. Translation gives CSVGPHEQYF.